The rows below give T cell receptor beta chains drawn from one sample of a study of shared clonotypes between healthy human individuals. Method: immunoSEQ multiplex PCR; TCRdb's copy keeps in-frame clones and lacks some. There are over 2 million clones in the sample; roughly 94% occur only once, and more than 0.95% lies in the top ten. What was sequenced was naive CD8+ T cells sorted from blood. The receptors come from a man between 18 and 35 years old in good health. The CDR3 runs from the conserved cysteine through the conserved F or W. Each record gives: J gene, clone size, V gene, D gene, CDR3 DNA, CDR3 protein. The D gene is left open where the match is weak. Size values are once, few and many counts, or a class for expanded clones, and some rows have none.

>TRBJ2-7|-|TRBV5-4|-
TGTGCCAGCAGCTCACCCGAGACAGGAGTCCGAGAGCAGTACTTC
CASSSPETGVREQYF
>TRBJ2-2|-|TRBV2|-
TGTGCCAGCAGTGGCTACACCGGGGAGCTGTTTTTT
CASSGYTGELFF
>TRBJ2-7|-|TRBV4-1|TRBD1
TGCGCCAGCAGCCAAGAACAGCAGGGGGTGCAAGAGCAGTACTTC
CASSQEQQGVQEQYF
>TRBJ2-7|few|TRBV19|TRBD1
TGTGCCAGTAGTATATCGACAGGGAGCTCCTACGAGCAGTACTTC
CASSISTGSSYEQYF
>TRBJ1-1|-|TRBV2|-
TGTGCCAGCGGCCCTTATAGGCAGATGGAAGCTTTCTTT
CASGPYRQMEAFF
>TRBJ2-1|-|TRBV13|TRBD1
TGTGCCAGCAGTGTATGGGGACAGAATGAGCAGTTCTTC
CASSVWGQNEQFF
>TRBJ2-7|-|TRBV2|-
TGTGCCAGCAGTGAAGAAGTCAGTCCTCACTCCTACGAGCAGTACTTC
CASSEEVSPHSYEQYF
>TRBJ2-5|-|TRBV6-5|TRBD1
TGTGCCAGCAGTTTCGACAGGGGGCAGACAGAGACCCAGTACTTC
CASSFDRGQTETQYF
>TRBJ2-2|-|TRBV7-3|TRBD2
TGTGCCAGCAGCTTTAGCGGGGGTTACACCGGGGAGCTGTTTTTT
CASSFSGGYTGELFF
>TRBJ2-2|-|TRBV19|-
TGTGCCAGTAGTATGATAGCGGCCACCGGGGAGCTGTTTTTT
CASSMIAATGELFF
>TRBJ2-3|-|TRBV4-1|TRBD1
TGCGCCAGCAGCCAGGGGACAGGGCCAGATACGCAGTATTTT
CASSQGTGPDTQYF
>TRBJ2-7|-|TRBV4-1|-
TGCGCCAGCAGCCAACCCGGGACCTCGACGAGAAAGTACTTC
CASSQPGTSTRKYF
>TRBJ2-1|-|TRBV27|-
TGTGCCAGCTGTACTAGTGGGTGGGATGAGCAGTTCTTC
CASCTSGWDEQFF
>TRBJ2-7|-|TRBV19|-
TGTGCCAGTAGTATGGAAGGCTACGAGCAGTACTTC
CASSMEGYEQYF
>TRBJ1-2|once|TRBV30|-
TGTGCCTGGAGTTACGGCGATTACTATGGCTACACCTTC
CAWSYGDYYGYTF
>TRBJ2-2|-|TRBV7-6|-
TGTGCCAGCAGCTTGCAGGAATGGGCCACCGGGGAGCTGTTTTTT
CASSLQEWATGELFF
>TRBJ2-7|-|TRBV4-1|-
TGCGCCAGCAGCCAAGAAGATGGGCCTAGCGAGCAGTACTTC
CASSQEDGPSEQYF
>TRBJ2-7|once|TRBV6-5|-
TGTGCCAGCGTGTCCCAGGGGCTGGGGCTCGAGCAGTACTTC
CASVSQGLGLEQYF
>TRBJ2-7|-|TRBV30|-
TGTGCCTGCCGGAAGGTCGTATCCTACGAGCAGTACTTC
CACRKVVSYEQYF
>TRBJ1-3|-|TRBV15|-
TGTGCCACCAGCGAGGGGAGCTCTGGAAACACCATATATTTT
CATSEGSSGNTIYF
>TRBJ1-2|-|TRBV7-9|-
TGTGCCAGCAGCTTAGACAACAGACTCTACACCTTC
CASSLDNRLYTF
>TRBJ2-7|-|TRBV27|TRBD2
TGTGCCAGCAGGGGACTAGCGAGCTCCTACGAGCAGTACTTC
CASRGLASSYEQYF
>TRBJ1-5|-|TRBV4-1|TRBD1
TGCGCCAGCAGCCAAGAAGACAGGGCCGATCAGCCCCAGCATTTT
CASSQEDRADQPQHF
>TRBJ1-1|-|TRBV6-5|TRBD1
TGTGCCAGCAGTTACTCGAGTACAGGGGGTCACACTGAAGCTTTCTTT
CASSYSSTGGHTEAFF
>TRBJ2-3|few|TRBV30|TRBD2
TGTGCCTGGAGTGTGCTAGCGGGATCAGATACGCAGTATTTT
CAWSVLAGSDTQYF
>TRBJ2-7|-|TRBV27|-
TGTGCCAGCAGTCATGACAGTTCCTACGAGCAGTACTTC
CASSHDSSYEQYF
>TRBJ2-1|-|TRBV11-2|TRBD2
TGTGCCAGCAGGCCTACTAGCGGGAATTACAATGAGCAGTTCTTC
CASRPTSGNYNEQFF
>TRBJ2-2|once|TRBV6-1|TRBD1
TGTGCCAGCATCTTGCAGGGGGCATACACCGGGGAGCTGTTTTTT
CASILQGAYTGELFF
>TRBJ2-3|-|TRBV11-2|-
TGTGCCAGCAGCGCTATCACCGGAGGACAGTTGACAGATACGCAGTATTTT
CASSAITGGQLTDTQYF
>TRBJ1-5|-|TRBV4-1|-
TGCGCCAGCAGCCAAGACGCCTCGTATAGCAATCAGCCCCAGCATTTT
CASSQDASYSNQPQHF
>TRBJ2-7|-|TRBV19|TRBD1
TGTGCCAGTAGCCTCCGGGACAGTACCTACGAGCAGTACTTC
CASSLRDSTYEQYF
>TRBJ1-3|-|TRBV5-4|-
TGTGCCAGCAGCTCGGGGACGGCTGGAGGAAACACCATATATTTT
CASSSGTAGGNTIYF
>TRBJ1-2|-|TRBV4-3|TRBD1
TGCGCCAGCAGCCAAGATCCCGGGACAGGGGTTAACTATGGCTACACCTTC
CASSQDPGTGVNYGYTF
>TRBJ1-5|-|TRBV6-1|-
TGTGCCAGGAGGGGCAGACAGCCCCAGCATTTT
CARRGRQPQHF
>TRBJ1-4|-|TRBV4-1|-
TGCGCCAGCAGCCAAGATAGTGGCAGAACGGAAAAACTGTTTTTT
CASSQDSGRTEKLFF